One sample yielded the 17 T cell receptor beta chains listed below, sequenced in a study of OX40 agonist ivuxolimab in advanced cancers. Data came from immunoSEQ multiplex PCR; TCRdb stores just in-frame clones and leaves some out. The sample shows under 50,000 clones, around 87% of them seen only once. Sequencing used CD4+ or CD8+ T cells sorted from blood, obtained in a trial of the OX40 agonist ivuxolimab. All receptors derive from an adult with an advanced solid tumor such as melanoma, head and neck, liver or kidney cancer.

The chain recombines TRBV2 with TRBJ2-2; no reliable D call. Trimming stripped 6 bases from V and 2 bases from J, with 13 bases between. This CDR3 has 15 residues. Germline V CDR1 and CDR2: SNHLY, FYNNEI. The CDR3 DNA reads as TGTGCCAGCAGAACGCTAGGTGAAAACACCGGGGAGCTGTTTTTT. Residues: CASRTLGENTGELFF.

CDR3: CASSIWGTGAADTQYF. The CDR3, as DNA: TGTGCCAGTAGTATTTGGGGGACAGGGGCGGCAGATACGCAGTATTTT. This chain joins TRBV19 and TRBJ2-3; TRBD1 aligns across 10 bases. Germline CDR1 reads LNHDA; CDR2 reads SQIVND (reference sequence). The CDR3 has 16 residues. Trimming took 3 bases from V and 4 from J; bases not matched to a gene: 7.

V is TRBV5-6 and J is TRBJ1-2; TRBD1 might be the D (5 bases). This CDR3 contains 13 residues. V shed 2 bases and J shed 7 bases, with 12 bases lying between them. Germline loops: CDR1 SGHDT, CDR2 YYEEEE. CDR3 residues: CASSLGTGSGYTF. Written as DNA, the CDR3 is TGTGCCAGCAGCTTAGGGACCGGATCTGGCTACACCTTC.

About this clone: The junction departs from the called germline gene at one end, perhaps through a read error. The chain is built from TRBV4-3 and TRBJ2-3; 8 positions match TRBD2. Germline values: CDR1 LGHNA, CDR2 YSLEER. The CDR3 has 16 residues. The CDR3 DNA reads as TGCGCCAGCAGACAAGATAGGGCGGGAGGTACAGATACGCAGTATTTT. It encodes CASRQDRAGGTDTQYF.

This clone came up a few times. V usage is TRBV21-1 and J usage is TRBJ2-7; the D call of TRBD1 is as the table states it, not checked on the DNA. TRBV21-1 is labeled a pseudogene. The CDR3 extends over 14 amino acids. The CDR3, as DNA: TGTGCCAGCAGCAAGGACAGGGTTTCATACGAGCAGTACTTC. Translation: CASSKDRVSYEQYF.

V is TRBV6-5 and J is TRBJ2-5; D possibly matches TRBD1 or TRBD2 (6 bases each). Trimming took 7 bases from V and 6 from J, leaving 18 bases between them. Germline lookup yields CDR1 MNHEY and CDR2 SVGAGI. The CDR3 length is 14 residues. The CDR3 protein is CASMAGHRGKTQYF. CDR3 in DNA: TGTGCCAGCATGGCGGGACACCGAGGGAAGACCCAGTACTTC.

The CDR3 bases are TGTGCCAGCTTCCCGACAGAATCAAAAGCTAACTATGGCTACACCTTC. Translation gives CASFPTESKANYGYTF. The chain couples TRBV18 to TRBJ1-2; possibly TRBD1 for D (5 bases). CDR3 length: 16 amino acids. Between the trimmed V and J ends, which lost 7 bases and 0 bases, there was a span of 18 bases. Germline CDR1 KGHSH, CDR2 LQKENI.

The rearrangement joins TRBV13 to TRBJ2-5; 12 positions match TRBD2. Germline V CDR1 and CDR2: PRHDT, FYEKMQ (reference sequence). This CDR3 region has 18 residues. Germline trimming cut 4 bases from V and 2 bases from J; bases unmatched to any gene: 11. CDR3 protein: CASSSNRRTSGTQETQYF. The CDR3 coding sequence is TGTGCCAGCAGCTCCAACCGGAGGACTAGCGGGACTCAAGAGACCCAGTACTTC.

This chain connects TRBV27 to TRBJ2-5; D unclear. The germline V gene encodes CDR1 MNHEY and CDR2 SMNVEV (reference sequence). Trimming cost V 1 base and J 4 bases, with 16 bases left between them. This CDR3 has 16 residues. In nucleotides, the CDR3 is TGTGCCAGCAGTTTATATAGTTCGTCGTTTCGAGAGACCCAGTACTTC. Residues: CASSLYSSSFRETQYF.

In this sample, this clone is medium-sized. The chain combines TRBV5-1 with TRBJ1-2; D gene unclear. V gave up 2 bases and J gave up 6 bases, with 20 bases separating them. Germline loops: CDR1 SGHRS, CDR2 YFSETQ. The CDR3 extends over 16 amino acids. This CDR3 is CASSLRFGRQPDGYTF. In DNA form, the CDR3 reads TGCGCCAGCAGCTTACGATTCGGACGGCAGCCCGATGGCTACACCTTC.

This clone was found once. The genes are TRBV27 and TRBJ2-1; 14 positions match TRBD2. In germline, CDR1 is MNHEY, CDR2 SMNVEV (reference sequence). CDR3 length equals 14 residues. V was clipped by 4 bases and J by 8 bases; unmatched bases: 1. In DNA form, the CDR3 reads TGTGCCAGCAGTTCGACTAGCGGGAGGGATGAGCAGTTCTTC. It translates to CASSSTSGRDEQFF.

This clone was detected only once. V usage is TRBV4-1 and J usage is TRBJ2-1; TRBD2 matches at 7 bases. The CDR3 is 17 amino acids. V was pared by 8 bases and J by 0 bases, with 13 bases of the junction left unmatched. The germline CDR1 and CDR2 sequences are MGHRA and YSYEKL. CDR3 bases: TGCGCCAGCTCAATCCTCGGGAGCGGGACCTCCTACAATGAGCAGTTCTTC. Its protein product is CASSILGSGTSYNEQFF.

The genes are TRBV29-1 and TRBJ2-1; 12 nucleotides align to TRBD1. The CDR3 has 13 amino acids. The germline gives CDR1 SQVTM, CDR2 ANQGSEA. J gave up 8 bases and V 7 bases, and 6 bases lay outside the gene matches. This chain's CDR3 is CSAGTGGLDEQFF. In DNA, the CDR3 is TGCAGCGCCGGGACAGGGGGCCTCGATGAGCAGTTCTTC.

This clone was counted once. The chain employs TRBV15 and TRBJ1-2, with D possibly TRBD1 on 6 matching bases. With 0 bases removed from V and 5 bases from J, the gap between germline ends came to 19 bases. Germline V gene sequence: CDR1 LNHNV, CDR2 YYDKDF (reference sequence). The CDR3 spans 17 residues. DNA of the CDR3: TGTGCCACCAGCAGAGATAGGACAGCGCTAGCGGTGTATGGCTACACCTTC. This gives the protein CATSRDRTALAVYGYTF.

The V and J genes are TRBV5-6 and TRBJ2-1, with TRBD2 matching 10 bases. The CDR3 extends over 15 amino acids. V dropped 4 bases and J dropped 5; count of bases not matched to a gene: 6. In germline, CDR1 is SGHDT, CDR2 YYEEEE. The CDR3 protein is CASSRAGGPDNEQFF. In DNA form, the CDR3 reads TGTGCCAGCAGCAGAGCGGGGGGGCCGGACAATGAGCAGTTCTTC.

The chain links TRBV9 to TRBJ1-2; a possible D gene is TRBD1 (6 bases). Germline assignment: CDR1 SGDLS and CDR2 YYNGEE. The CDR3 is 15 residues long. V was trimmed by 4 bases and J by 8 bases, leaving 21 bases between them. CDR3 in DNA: TGTGCCAGCAGCCCCAGAAATCAGGGGCCGGGCGGCTACACCTTC. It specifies CASSPRNQGPGGYTF.

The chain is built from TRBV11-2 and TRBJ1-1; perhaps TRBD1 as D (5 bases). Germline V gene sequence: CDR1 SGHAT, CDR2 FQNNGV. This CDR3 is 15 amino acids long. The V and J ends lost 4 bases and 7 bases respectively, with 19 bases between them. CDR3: CASSSTTGQRSEAFF. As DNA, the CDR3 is TGTGCCAGCAGCTCAACTACAGGTCAGAGGAGTGAAGCTTTCTTT.